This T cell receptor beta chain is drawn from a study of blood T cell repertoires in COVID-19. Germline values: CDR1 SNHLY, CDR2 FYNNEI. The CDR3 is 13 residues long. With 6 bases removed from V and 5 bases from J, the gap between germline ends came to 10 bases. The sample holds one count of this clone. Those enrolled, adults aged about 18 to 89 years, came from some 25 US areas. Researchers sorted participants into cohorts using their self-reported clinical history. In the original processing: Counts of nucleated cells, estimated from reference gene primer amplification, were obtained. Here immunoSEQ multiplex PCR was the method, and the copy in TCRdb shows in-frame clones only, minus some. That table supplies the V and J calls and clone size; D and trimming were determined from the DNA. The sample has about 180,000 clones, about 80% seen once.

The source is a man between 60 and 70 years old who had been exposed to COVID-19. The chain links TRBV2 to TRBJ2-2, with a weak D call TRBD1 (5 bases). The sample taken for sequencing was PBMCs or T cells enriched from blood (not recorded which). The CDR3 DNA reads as TGTGCCAGCAGGACCGCAGGGACCGGGGAGCTGTTTTTT. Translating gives CASRTAGTGELFF.